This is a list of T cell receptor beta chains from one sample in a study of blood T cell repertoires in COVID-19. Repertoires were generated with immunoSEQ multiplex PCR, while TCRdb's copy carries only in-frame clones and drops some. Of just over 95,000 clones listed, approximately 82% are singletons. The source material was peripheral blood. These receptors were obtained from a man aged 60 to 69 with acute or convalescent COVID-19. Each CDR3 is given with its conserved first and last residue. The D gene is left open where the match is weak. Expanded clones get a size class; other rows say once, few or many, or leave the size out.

CDR3 DNA: TGTGCCAGCAGCCGCCAGGGAGGGACGGGAGGCTACACCTTC
CDR3 protein: CASSRQGGTGGYTF
CDR3 length: 14
J gene: TRBJ1-2
D gene: .
clone size: .
V gene: TRBV6-5

CDR3 DNA: TGTGCCAGCAGTTACTCGGGGACTAGCGGGAGGGACAATGAGCAGTTCTTC
CDR3 protein: CASSYSGTSGRDNEQFF
CDR3 length: 17
J gene: TRBJ2-1
D gene: TRBD2
clone size: .
V gene: TRBV6-2/TRBV6-3

CDR3 DNA: TGTGCCAGCAGCTTACAGGACAGGGCCGACACTGAAGCTTTCTTT
CDR3 protein: CASSLQDRADTEAFF
CDR3 length: 15
J gene: TRBJ1-1
D gene: TRBD1
clone size: few
V gene: TRBV7-2

CDR3 DNA: TGTGCCAGCAGACGTGATGGTCCTACCGTCTATGGCTACACCTTC
CDR3 protein: CASRRDGPTVYGYTF
CDR3 length: 15
J gene: TRBJ1-2
D gene: .
clone size: .
V gene: TRBV3-1/TRBV3-2

CDR3 DNA: TGTGCCAGCAGAATGGGAGACGGGGAGCTGTTTTTT
CDR3 protein: CASRMGDGELFF
CDR3 length: 12
J gene: TRBJ2-2
D gene: .
clone size: .
V gene: TRBV11-3

CDR3 DNA: TGTGCCAGTAGTATAGCTAGCGTAGCAGATACGCAGTATTTT
CDR3 protein: CASSIASVADTQYF
CDR3 length: 14
J gene: TRBJ2-3
D gene: .
clone size: .
V gene: TRBV19

CDR3 DNA: TGTGCCAGCAGCCCCCTTCGGACAGGGTATGGCTACACCTTC
CDR3 protein: CASSPLRTGYGYTF
CDR3 length: 14
J gene: TRBJ1-2
D gene: TRBD1
clone size: few
V gene: TRBV3-1/TRBV3-2

CDR3 DNA: TGTGCCAGCATTGGACGGGAGCTTCTCACAGATACGCAGTATTTT
CDR3 protein: CASIGRELLTDTQYF
CDR3 length: 15
J gene: TRBJ2-3
D gene: .
clone size: .
V gene: TRBV6-5

CDR3 DNA: TGCGCCAGCAGCTGGGGGGACACTGAAGCTTTCTTT
CDR3 protein: CASSWGDTEAFF
CDR3 length: 12
J gene: TRBJ1-1
D gene: .
clone size: .
V gene: TRBV5-1

CDR3 DNA: TGTGCCAGCTCACTCAATCGACAGGGCACTGAAGCTTTCTTT
CDR3 protein: CASSLNRQGTEAFF
CDR3 length: 14
J gene: TRBJ1-1
D gene: TRBD1
clone size: .
V gene: TRBV18

CDR3 DNA: TGTGCCAGCAGCCCAGGGACAGTCACTGAAGCTTTCTTT
CDR3 protein: CASSPGTVTEAFF
CDR3 length: 13
J gene: TRBJ1-1
D gene: TRBD1
clone size: .
V gene: TRBV7-3

CDR3 DNA: TGTGCCAGTAGTTTTATTCGGACAGGGACGACCTACGAGCAGTACTTC
CDR3 protein: CASSFIRTGTTYEQYF
CDR3 length: 16
J gene: TRBJ2-7
D gene: TRBD1
clone size: .
V gene: TRBV19

CDR3 DNA: TGTGCCAGCAGTCAACAGGGTATGGGAAAGACCCAGTACTTC
CDR3 protein: CASSQQGMGKTQYF
CDR3 length: 14
J gene: TRBJ2-5
D gene: .
clone size: .
V gene: TRBV7-2

CDR3 DNA: TGCAGCGTTGAAGACCAAATTCTACAGGGGGCCGATGGCTACACCTTC
CDR3 protein: CSVEDQILQGADGYTF
CDR3 length: 16
J gene: TRBJ1-2
D gene: TRBD1
clone size: once
V gene: TRBV29-1

CDR3 DNA: TGTGCTAGTGGTTTTGGGGCCGCCAGTCCAATGAAGCAGTTCTTC
CDR3 protein: CASGFGAASPMKQFF
CDR3 length: 15
J gene: TRBJ2-1
D gene: .
clone size: .
V gene: TRBV12-5

CDR3 DNA: TGTGCCAGCAGCTTGCTCGCGGGGCCAGGGAACGAGCAGTACTTC
CDR3 protein: CASSLLAGPGNEQYF
CDR3 length: 15
J gene: TRBJ2-7
D gene: .
clone size: .
V gene: TRBV3-1/TRBV3-2

CDR3 DNA: TGTGCCAGCAGCCAAGATAGCAGTGGGGCCAACGTCCTGACTTTC
CDR3 protein: CASSQDSSGANVLTF
CDR3 length: 15
J gene: TRBJ2-6
D gene: .
clone size: .
V gene: TRBV3-1/TRBV3-2

CDR3 DNA: TGTGCCAGCAGTGATCCTCGACAGGGCTCTGTGTCTGGAAACACCATATATTTT
CDR3 protein: CASSDPRQGSVSGNTIYF
CDR3 length: 18
J gene: TRBJ1-3
D gene: TRBD1
clone size: .
V gene: TRBV25-1

CDR3 DNA: TGTGCCACCAGTGATGGGACAGTTGGGTTAGATACGCAGTATTTT
CDR3 protein: CATSDGTVGLDTQYF
CDR3 length: 15
J gene: TRBJ2-3
D gene: TRBD1
clone size: .
V gene: TRBV24-1

CDR3 DNA: TGTGCCAGTAGTCCTGACTGGTACAATGAGCAGTTCTTC
CDR3 protein: CASSPDWYNEQFF
CDR3 length: 13
J gene: TRBJ2-1
D gene: .
clone size: .
V gene: TRBV19

CDR3 DNA: TGTGCCAGCAGCCGCTACGCAGATACGCAGTATTTT
CDR3 protein: CASSRYADTQYF
CDR3 length: 12
J gene: TRBJ2-3
D gene: .
clone size: .
V gene: TRBV7-8

CDR3 DNA: TGTGCCAGCAGTTACGGGAGGACCACCTATTCACCCCTCCACTTT
CDR3 protein: CASSYGRTTYSPLHF
CDR3 length: 15
J gene: TRBJ1-6
D gene: .
clone size: .
V gene: TRBV6-5

CDR3 DNA: TGTGCCAGCAGCTTAGAAGGGAGGGTAGCTTTCTTT
CDR3 protein: CASSLEGRVAFF
CDR3 length: 12
J gene: TRBJ1-1
D gene: .
clone size: .
V gene: TRBV11-2

CDR3 DNA: TGCGCCAGCAGTGAGTCGGGACAGGGGAGGTTTAGCAATCAGCCCCAGCATTTT
CDR3 protein: CASSESGQGRFSNQPQHF
CDR3 length: 18
J gene: TRBJ1-5
D gene: TRBD1
clone size: .
V gene: TRBV10-2

CDR3 DNA: TGCAGCGTCCGCCGGGAAACCATGATGCGAGGCACTGAAGCTTTCTTT
CDR3 protein: CSVRRETMMRGTEAFF
CDR3 length: 16
J gene: TRBJ1-1
D gene: .
clone size: few
V gene: TRBV29-1

CDR3 DNA: TGTGCCAGCAGAAAGCGGGGCCAAGAGACCCAGTACTTC
CDR3 protein: CASRKRGQETQYF
CDR3 length: 13
J gene: TRBJ2-5
D gene: TRBD2
clone size: .
V gene: TRBV6-5

CDR3 DNA: TGTGCCAGTAGTATACTTCGGGTGTCTTCTGGAAACACCATATATTTT
CDR3 protein: CASSILRVSSGNTIYF
CDR3 length: 16
J gene: TRBJ1-3
D gene: .
clone size: .
V gene: TRBV19

CDR3 DNA: TGTGCCAGCAATGAAGGGGCCAGCTATATCACTGAAGCTTTCTTT
CDR3 protein: CASNEGASYITEAFF
CDR3 length: 15
J gene: TRBJ1-1
D gene: .
clone size: .
V gene: TRBV6-1

CDR3 DNA: TGTGCCACCAGTGCGGGACTAGCGGGTAACAATGAGCAGTTCTTC
CDR3 protein: CATSAGLAGNNEQFF
CDR3 length: 15
J gene: TRBJ2-1
D gene: TRBD2
clone size: .
V gene: TRBV24-1

CDR3 DNA: TGTGCCATCAGTGAGTCGACGGGAGCTAACTATGGCTACACCTTC
CDR3 protein: CAISESTGANYGYTF
CDR3 length: 15
J gene: TRBJ1-2
D gene: .
clone size: .
V gene: TRBV10-3

CDR3 DNA: TGTGCCAGCAGCAACCCCCGGGACAGGGTTCTCAATGAAAAACTGTTTTTT
CDR3 protein: CASSNPRDRVLNEKLFF
CDR3 length: 17
J gene: TRBJ1-4
D gene: TRBD1
clone size: .
V gene: TRBV7-9

CDR3 DNA: TGTGCCAGCAGCCAGGCCCCCGGGCTAGGGGGAACTGAAGCTTTCTTT
CDR3 protein: CASSQAPGLGGTEAFF
CDR3 length: 16
J gene: TRBJ1-1
D gene: .
clone size: .
V gene: TRBV4-2

CDR3 DNA: TGTGCCAGCACCCCGAGAGCTCAAGAGACCCAGTACTTC
CDR3 protein: CASTPRAQETQYF
CDR3 length: 13
J gene: TRBJ2-5
D gene: .
clone size: .
V gene: TRBV7-9

CDR3 DNA: TGTGCCAGTAGACTCGGGGGCCAAGAGACCCAGTACTTC
CDR3 protein: CASRLGGQETQYF
CDR3 length: 13
J gene: TRBJ2-5
D gene: .
clone size: .
V gene: TRBV19